This TCR beta chain was profiled in a study of graft-versus-host responses after intestinal transplantation. With regard to this clone: Its antigen is not identified.

Overall study findings and caveats: Recipient-marrow GvH clones were detected, some having first appeared in ileum or blood.

Here immunoSEQ multiplex PCR was the method, and the copy in TCRdb shows in-frame clones only, minus some. The sample lists about 110,000 clones, just over 90% seen once, with 0.2% to 0.25% in the top ten. Germline V lookup: CDR1 SGHTA, CDR2 FQGNSA. Deletions cut 5 bases from V and 5 bases from J, with 10 bases between. The CDR3 has 13 amino acids. The material sequenced was unstimulated CD4+ T cells sorted from spleen or lymph node cells, taken before transplant. The chain has TRBV7-2 and TRBJ2-1; TRBD1 is a possible D gene (5 bases). This receptor was taken from a human donor who was the organ donor for an intestinal transplant. In DNA form, the CDR3 reads TGTGCCAGCAGCCTCGCCAGGGACAATGAGCAGTTCTTC. Protein product: CASSLARDNEQFF.